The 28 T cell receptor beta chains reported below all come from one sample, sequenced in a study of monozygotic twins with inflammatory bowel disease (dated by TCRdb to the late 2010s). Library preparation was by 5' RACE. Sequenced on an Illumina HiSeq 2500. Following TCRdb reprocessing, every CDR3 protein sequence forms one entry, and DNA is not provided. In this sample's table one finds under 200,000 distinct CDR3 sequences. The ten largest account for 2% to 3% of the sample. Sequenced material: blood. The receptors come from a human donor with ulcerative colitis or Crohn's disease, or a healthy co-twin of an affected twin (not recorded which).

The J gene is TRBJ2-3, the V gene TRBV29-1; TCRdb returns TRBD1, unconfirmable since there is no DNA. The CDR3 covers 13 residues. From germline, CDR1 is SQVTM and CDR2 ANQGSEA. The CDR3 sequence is CSLQLTGTDTQYF.

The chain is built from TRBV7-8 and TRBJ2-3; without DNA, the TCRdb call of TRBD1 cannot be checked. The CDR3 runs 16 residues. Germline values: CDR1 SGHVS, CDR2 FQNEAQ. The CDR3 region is CASSFPSDGGTDTQYF.

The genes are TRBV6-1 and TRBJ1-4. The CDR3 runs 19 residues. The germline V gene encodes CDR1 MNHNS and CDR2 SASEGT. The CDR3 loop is CASRDGIWRTQTGNEKLFF.

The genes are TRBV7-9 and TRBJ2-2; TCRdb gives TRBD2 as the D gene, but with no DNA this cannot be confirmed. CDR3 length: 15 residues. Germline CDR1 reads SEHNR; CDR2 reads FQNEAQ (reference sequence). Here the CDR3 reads CASRRLAGNTGELFF.

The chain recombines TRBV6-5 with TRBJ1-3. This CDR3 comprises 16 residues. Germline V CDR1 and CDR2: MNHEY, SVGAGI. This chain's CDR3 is CASSYSQAYSGNTIYF.

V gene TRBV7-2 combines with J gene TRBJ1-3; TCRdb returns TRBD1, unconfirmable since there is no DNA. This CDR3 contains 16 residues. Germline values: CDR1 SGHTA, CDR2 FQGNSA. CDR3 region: CASSPMGASSGNTIYF.

The CDR3 sequence is CASSLGHGDRYNEQFF. This chain uses TRBV11-2 with TRBJ2-1; TCRdb gives TRBD1 as the D gene, but with no DNA this cannot be confirmed. Germline CDR1 is SGHAT and CDR2 is FQNNGV. This CDR3 is built from 16 residues.

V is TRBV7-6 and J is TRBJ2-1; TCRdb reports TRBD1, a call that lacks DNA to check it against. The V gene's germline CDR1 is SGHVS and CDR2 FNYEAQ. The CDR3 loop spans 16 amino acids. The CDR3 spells CASSNKTGSSYNEQFF.

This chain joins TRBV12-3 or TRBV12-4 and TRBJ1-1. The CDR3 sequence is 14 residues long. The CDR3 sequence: CASSLAEGNTEAFF.

Here the CDR3 reads CASSSLTGTQREQYF. The chain carries TRBV5-1 and TRBJ2-7; as DNA is missing, the TRBD1 call by TCRdb cannot be tested. In germline, CDR1 is SGHRS, CDR2 YFSETQ. CDR3 length: 15 amino acids.

The CDR3 protein is CASSLGTSQETQYF. The rearrangement links TRBV5-1 to TRBJ2-5; TCRdb calls TRBD2, which cannot be checked without DNA. CDR1 and CDR2 (germline): SGHRS, YFSETQ. The CDR3 extends over 14 amino acids.

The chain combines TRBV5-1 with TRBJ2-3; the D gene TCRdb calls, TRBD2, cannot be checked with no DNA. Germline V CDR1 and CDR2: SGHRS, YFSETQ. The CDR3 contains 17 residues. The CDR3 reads CASSQSPQEMFTDTQYF.

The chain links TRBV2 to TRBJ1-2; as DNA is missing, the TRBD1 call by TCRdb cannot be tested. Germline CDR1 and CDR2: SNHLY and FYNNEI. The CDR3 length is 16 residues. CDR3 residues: CASSTHRVSGNYGYTF.

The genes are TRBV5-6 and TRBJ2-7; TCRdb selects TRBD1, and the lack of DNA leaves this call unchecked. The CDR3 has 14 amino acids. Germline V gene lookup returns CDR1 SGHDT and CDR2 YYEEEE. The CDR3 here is CASSGSGQDYEQYF.

CDR3 sequence reads: CSARFQTGGGDEQFF. The chain carries TRBV20-1 and TRBJ2-1; without DNA, the TCRdb call of TRBD1 cannot be checked. Germline V gene sequence: CDR1 DFQATT, CDR2 SNEGSKA (reference sequence). The CDR3 has 15 residues.

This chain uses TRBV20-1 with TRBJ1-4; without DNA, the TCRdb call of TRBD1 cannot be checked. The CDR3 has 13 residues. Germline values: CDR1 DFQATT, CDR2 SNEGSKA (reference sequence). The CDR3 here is CSAPAQGYEKLFF.

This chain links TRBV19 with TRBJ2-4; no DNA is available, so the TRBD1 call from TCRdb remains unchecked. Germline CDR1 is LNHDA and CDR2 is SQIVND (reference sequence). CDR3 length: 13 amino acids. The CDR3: CASSGDSKNIQYF.

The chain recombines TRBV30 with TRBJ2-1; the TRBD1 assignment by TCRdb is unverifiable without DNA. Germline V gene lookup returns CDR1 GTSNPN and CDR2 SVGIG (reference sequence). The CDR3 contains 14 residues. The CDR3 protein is CAWSALTGGNEQFF.

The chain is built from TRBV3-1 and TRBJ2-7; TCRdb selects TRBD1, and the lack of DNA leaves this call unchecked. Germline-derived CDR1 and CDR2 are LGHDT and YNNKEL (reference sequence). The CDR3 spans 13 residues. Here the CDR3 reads CASSQYRGYEQYF.

CDR3 residues: CASSFGTGGSTGELFF. J is TRBJ2-2 and V is TRBV7-2; TCRdb designates TRBD1, a call that cannot be tested without DNA. Germline V CDR1 and CDR2: SGHTA, FQGNSA. CDR3 length: 16 residues.

Here the CDR3 reads CASSSPWGEGSFDEQFF. The V gene is TRBV12-3 or TRBV12-4, the J gene TRBJ2-1; TCRdb's D gene call, TRBD2, goes unchecked for lack of DNA. The CDR3 loop spans 17 amino acids.

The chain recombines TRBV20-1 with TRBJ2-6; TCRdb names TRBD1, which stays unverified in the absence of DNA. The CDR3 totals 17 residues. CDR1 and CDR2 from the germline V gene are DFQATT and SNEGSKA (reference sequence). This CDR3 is CSASPRTGLWGANVLTF.

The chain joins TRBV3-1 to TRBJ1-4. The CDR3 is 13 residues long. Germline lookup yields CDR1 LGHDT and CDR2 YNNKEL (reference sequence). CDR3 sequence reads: CASSQPPRTGLFF.

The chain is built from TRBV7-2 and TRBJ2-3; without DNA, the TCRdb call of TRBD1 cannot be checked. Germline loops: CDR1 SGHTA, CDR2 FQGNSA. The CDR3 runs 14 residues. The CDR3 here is CASSLARDRNTQYF. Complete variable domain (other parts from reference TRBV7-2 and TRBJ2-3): GAGVSQSPSNKVTEKGKDVELRCDPISGHTALYWYRQSLGQGLEFLIYFQGNSAPDKSGLPSDRFSAERTGGSVSTLTIQRTQQEDSAVYLCASSLARDRNTQYFGPGTRLTVL.

The CDR3 is CASSGGRDKYQETQYF. The chain couples TRBV5-4 to TRBJ2-5; TCRdb outputs TRBD1, but without DNA this stays unchecked. The CDR3 totals 16 residues. Germline loops: CDR1 SGHNT, CDR2 YYREEE (reference sequence). The whole variable domain, remainder taken from reference TRBV5-4 and TRBJ2-5, is ETGVTQSPTHLIKTRGQQVTLRCSSQSGHNTVSWYQQALGQGPQFIFQYYREEENGRGNFPPRFSGLQFPNYSSELNVNALELDDSALYLCASSGGRDKYQETQYFGPGTRLLVL.

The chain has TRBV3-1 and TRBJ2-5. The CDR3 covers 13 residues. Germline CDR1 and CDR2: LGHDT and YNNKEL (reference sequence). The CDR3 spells CASSQEIQETQYF.

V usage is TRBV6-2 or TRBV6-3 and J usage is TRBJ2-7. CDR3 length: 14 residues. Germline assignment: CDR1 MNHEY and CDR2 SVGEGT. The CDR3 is CASSSSTNRDEQYF.

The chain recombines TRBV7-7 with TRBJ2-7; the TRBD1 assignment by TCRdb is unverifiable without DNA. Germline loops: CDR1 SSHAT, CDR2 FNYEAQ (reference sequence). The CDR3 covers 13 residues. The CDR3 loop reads CASSLDRVGEQYF.